This T cell receptor (beta chain) came from a study of blood T cell repertoires in COVID-19. Original data processing: Amplification with reference gene primers provided the estimates of nucleated cell counts. TCRdb's copy holds only in-frame clones and misses some; the assay was immunoSEQ multiplex PCR. V, J and clone size derive from that table, while D and trimming were established from the DNA sequence. The table shows some 200,000 clones, with 75% to 85% occurring only once. Only one count was recorded for this clone. This CDR3 has 14 amino acids. Germline loops: CDR1 GTSNPN, CDR2 SVGIG (reference sequence). V was pared by 4 bases and J by 2 bases, with 14 bases between.

This clonotype originated in a woman in her 30s with COVID-19, enrolled during active disease. Input material: peripheral blood. The chain carries TRBV30 and TRBJ2-5, with D perhaps matching TRBD1 (6 bases). CDR3 loop: CAWKGTQGQETQYF. For the CDR3, the DNA is TGTGCCTGGAAAGGGACCCAGGGGCAAGAGACCCAGTACTTC.